These 23 T cell receptor beta chains share one sample of origin, sequenced in a study of blood T cell repertoires in COVID-19. Profiling relied on immunoSEQ multiplex PCR, and the TCRdb table lists in-frame clones only, not all of them. The sample shows roughly 200,000 clones, 85% to 95% of them seen only once. Sequencing was performed on peripheral blood. Receptors were obtained from a man aged 25-45 years with COVID-19, enrolled during active disease.

The chain links TRBV5-4 to TRBJ2-7, with D perhaps matching TRBD1 (7 bases). Germline V gene data show CDR1 as SGHNT and CDR2 as YYREEE (reference sequence). This CDR3 contains 17 residues. Trimming pared 0 bases from V and 4 bases from J, leaving 20 bases between. CDR3 amino acids: CASSLGSGDRVTYEQYF. CDR3 DNA sequence: TGTGCCAGCAGCTTGGGGTCGGGAGACAGGGTGACATACGAGCAGTACTTC.

The chain is built from TRBV21-1 and TRBJ1-4; TRBD1 reflects the table's D call only, with no check against the DNA. TRBV21-1 is a documented pseudogene. The CDR3 length is 17 residues. DNA for the CDR3: TGTGCCAGCAGCCCCCAGGGCGAGCCGCCAACTAATGAAAAACTGTTTTTT. It is translated as CASSPQGEPPTNEKLFF.

This clone was counted a single time. The chain couples TRBV19 to TRBJ2-3, with D possibly matching TRBD1 (6 bases). Deletions cut 5 bases from V and 4 bases from J, with 28 bases between. Germline V gene sequence: CDR1 LNHDA, CDR2 SQIVND (reference sequence). The CDR3 extends over 19 amino acids. The CDR3 protein is CASSPKGDTGLLFADTQYF. For the CDR3, the DNA is TGTGCCAGTAGTCCAAAGGGGGACACAGGACTGCTCTTTGCAGATACGCAGTATTTT.

V gene TRBV10-3 combines with J gene TRBJ2-1; no clear D gene. The CDR3 is 13 amino acids. The ends were cut back, 10 bases at V and 5 bases at J, with 15 bases in the middle. From germline, CDR1 is ENHRY and CDR2 SYGVKD. CDR3 nucleotides: TGTGCCACCCAAAGTGAGTACGACAATGAGCAGTTCTTC. Residues: CATQSEYDNEQFF.

The CDR3: CASSWGAIYGYTF. In nucleotides, the CDR3 is TGTGCCAGCTCTTGGGGCGCGATCTATGGCTACACCTTC. The V call is TRBV18, the J call TRBJ1-2; D may be TRBD1 (5 bases). Germline lookup yields CDR1 KGHSH and CDR2 LQKENI. The CDR3 is 13 amino acids. V was shortened by 6 bases and J by 4 bases, with 12 bases between the two germline ends.

In this sample, this clone turned up once. This chain joins TRBV24-1 and TRBJ2-3, with 7 positions matching TRBD2. Germline lookup yields CDR1 KGHDR and CDR2 SFDVKD. The J segment lost 5 bases and the V segment lost 6 bases, leaving 19 bases of the junction unmatched. CDR3 size: 18 residues. The CDR3 spells CATSTGFGGWAGEDTQYF. The CDR3 coding sequence is TGTGCCACCAGTACCGGTTTTGGTGGGTGGGCGGGGGAAGATACGCAGTATTTT.

The chain uses TRBV29-1 and TRBJ2-3; 12 positions agree with TRBD2. This CDR3 has 14 amino acids. CDR1 and CDR2 (germline): SQVTM, ANQGSEA. V lost 6 bases and J lost 3; bases outside the gene matches: 4. The chain's CDR3 is CSVLAGGLTDTQYF. CDR3 DNA: TGCAGCGTCCTAGCGGGGGGGCTGACAGATACGCAGTATTTT.

The CDR3 reads CASSRTGVYRSSYNSPLHF. CDR3 sequence (DNA): TGTGCCAGCAGTCGAACAGGGGTTTATAGGAGCTCCTATAATTCACCCCTCCACTTT. The V call is TRBV27, the J call TRBJ1-6, with 7 bases fitting TRBD1. CDR1 is MNHEY and CDR2 is SMNVEV in the germline V gene (reference sequence). There are 19 residues in the CDR3. The V and J ends lost 5 bases and 0 bases, in that order; junction bases with no gene match: 13.

The chain recombines TRBV30 with TRBJ1-2, with a weak D call TRBD1 (5 bases). Germline V CDR1 and CDR2: GTSNPN, SVGIG (reference sequence). The CDR3 extends over 14 amino acids. Trimming removed 4 bases from V and 4 bases from J, with 16 bases in between. In DNA, the CDR3 is TGTGCCTGGAAAGGGGCCCAGAACCCCTATGGCTACACCTTC. Encoded protein: CAWKGAQNPYGYTF.

The rearrangement uses TRBV7-2 and TRBJ1-1, with a weak D call TRBD1 (6 bases). Trimming took off 5 bases at V and 8 bases at J, with 12 bases between the two ends. This CDR3 comprises 12 residues. Looked up from germline, CDR1 is SGHTA and CDR2 is FQGNSA. The CDR3 is CASSDGQREAFF. The DNA for the CDR3 is TGTGCCAGCAGCGACGGACAGCGGGAAGCTTTCTTT.

The V call is TRBV6-5, the J call TRBJ1-1; a weak D match, TRBD1 (5 bases). The CDR3 runs to 13 residues. Germline V gene sequence: CDR1 MNHEY, CDR2 SVGAGI. Trimming took 2 bases from V and 3 from J, leaving 7 bases between them. The CDR3 loop reads CASSYGADTEAFF. The CDR3 bases are TGTGCCAGCAGTTACGGGGCGGACACTGAAGCTTTCTTT.

This chain joins TRBV3-1 (or the pseudogene TRBV3-2) and TRBJ2-3; D ambiguous. The CDR3 has 15 residues. CDR1 LGHDT and CDR2 YNNKEL come from the germline V gene (reference sequence). The ends were cut back, 7 bases at V and 0 bases at J, with 14 bases in the middle. The CDR3 bases are TGTGCCAGCACGCCAGCGACCGGTAGCACAGATACGCAGTATTTT. Its protein is CASTPATGSTDTQYF.

Only one count was recorded for this clone. The V and J genes are TRBV27 and TRBJ1-5; 9 nucleotides agree with TRBD1. V was pared by 5 bases and J by 15 bases, with 11 bases of the junction left unmatched. The CDR3 is 13 residues long. Per the germline V gene, CDR1 is MNHEY and CDR2 is SMNVEV (reference sequence). CDR3 loop: CASSLIRTGEVHF. CDR3 bases: TGTGCCAGCAGTCTCATAAGGACAGGGGAGGTGCATTTT.

In this sample, this clone turned up once. V is TRBV30 and J is TRBJ1-1; 9 bases match TRBD1. The CDR3 loop spans 15 amino acids. Germline-derived CDR1 and CDR2 are GTSNPN and SVGIG (reference sequence). Losses at the gene ends were 4 bases for V and 1 base for J; bases not matched to a gene: 7. CDR3 protein: CAWNRPGQGNTEAFF. The CDR3 DNA sequence: TGTGCCTGGAACCGACCGGGACAGGGGAACACTGAAGCTTTCTTT.

This sequence joins TRBV9 and TRBJ1-1; 7 nucleotides align to TRBD1. Trimming at V came to 6 bases and at J to 4 bases, leaving 9 bases not matched to a gene. The CDR3 has 14 residues. Germline-derived CDR1 and CDR2 are SGDLS and YYNGEE. The DNA for the CDR3 is TGTGCCAGCAATGAACAGGGGCTGGGCACTGAAGCTTTCTTT. Its protein product is CASNEQGLGTEAFF.

The chain links TRBV5-1 to TRBJ1-1, with 9 bases lining up with TRBD1. This CDR3 has 18 residues. V shed 0 bases and J 0 bases; nucleotides not matched to a gene: 9. In germline, CDR1 is SGHRS, CDR2 YFSETQ. CDR3: CASSLGDRVGVMNTEAFF. The CDR3 nucleotides are TGCGCCAGCAGCTTGGGGGACAGGGTAGGAGTCATGAACACTGAAGCTTTCTTT.

The genes are TRBV5-1 and TRBJ1-4; D call uncertain. Germline values: CDR1 SGHRS, CDR2 YFSETQ. The V end lost 4 bases, the J end lost 5 bases, and 9 bases lay between the germline ends. The CDR3 spans 13 residues. CDR3 residues: CASSPKNNEKLFF. The CDR3 nucleotides are TGCGCCAGCAGCCCTAAGAACAATGAAAAACTGTTTTTT.

The V and J genes are TRBV7-3 and TRBJ1-6, with 7 bases lining up with TRBD1. Unmatched junction bases numbered 6, after V lost 5 bases and J lost 11 bases. Per germline, CDR1 SGHTA and CDR2 FQGTGA. The CDR3 is 13 residues long. The CDR3 sequence is CASSPRQGAPLHF. The DNA of the CDR3 is TGTGCCAGCAGCCCCAGACAGGGTGCACCCCTCCACTTT.

The chain couples TRBV25-1 to TRBJ1-4; D gene ambiguous. Trimming took 4 bases from V and 3 from J, leaving 15 bases between them. This CDR3 comprises 16 residues. Germline CDR1 is MGHDK and CDR2 is SYGVNS. The CDR3 loop is CASSGDPGEANEKLFF. The CDR3 nucleotides are TGTGCCAGCAGTGGTGACCCCGGGGAGGCTAATGAAAAACTGTTTTTT.

The chain employs TRBV13 and TRBJ1-1; D gene uncertain. Germline loops: CDR1 PRHDT, CDR2 FYEKMQ (reference sequence). The CDR3 totals 13 residues. V was clipped by 1 base and J by 5 bases, with 8 bases between them. CDR3 in DNA: TGTGCCAGCAGCTTAGCAGGTGGAACTGAAGCTTTCTTT. Translating it yields CASSLAGGTEAFF.

The chain has TRBV15 and TRBJ1-1, with TRBD1 identical over 8 bases. The CDR3 runs to 15 residues. Germline CDR1 LNHNV, CDR2 YYDKDF (reference sequence). After removal of 1 base from V and 6 bases from J, the junction contained 7 bases not matched to a gene. DNA of the CDR3: TGTGCCACCAGCAGAGGAGAAAGGGACAGGTCTGAAGCTTTCTTT. Translating it yields CATSRGERDRSEAFF.

The chain has TRBV7-9 and TRBJ2-5; 8 nucleotides line up with TRBD2. This CDR3 contains 17 residues. J was trimmed by 5 bases and V by 1 base; bases with no gene match: 12. Germline assignment: CDR1 SEHNR and CDR2 FQNEAQ (reference sequence). CDR3 nucleotide sequence: TGTGCCAGCAGCTTAGTCATCGGAGCGGCGGGGGGCGAGACCCAGTACTTC. Its protein is CASSLVIGAAGGETQYF.

This chain uses TRBV13 with TRBJ2-3; TRBD1 matches at 7 bases. Germline-derived CDR1 and CDR2 are PRHDT and FYEKMQ (reference sequence). The CDR3 runs 15 residues. Unmatched junction bases numbered 7, after V lost 5 bases and J lost 2 bases. CDR3 nucleotide sequence: TGTGCCAGCAGCCGACCGGGACAGAACACAGATACGCAGTATTTT. Residues: CASSRPGQNTDTQYF.